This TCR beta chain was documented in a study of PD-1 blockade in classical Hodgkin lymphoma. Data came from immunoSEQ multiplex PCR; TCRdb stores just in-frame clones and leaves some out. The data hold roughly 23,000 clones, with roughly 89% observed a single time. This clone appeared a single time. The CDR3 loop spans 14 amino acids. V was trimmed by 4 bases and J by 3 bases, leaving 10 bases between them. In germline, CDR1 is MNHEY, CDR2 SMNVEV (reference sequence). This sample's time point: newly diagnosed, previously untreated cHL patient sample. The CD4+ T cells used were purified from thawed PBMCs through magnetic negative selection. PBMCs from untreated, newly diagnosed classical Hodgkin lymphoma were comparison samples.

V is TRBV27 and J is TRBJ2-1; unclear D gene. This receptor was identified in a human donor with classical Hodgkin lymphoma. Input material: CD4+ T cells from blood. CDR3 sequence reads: CASSSGLLYNEQFF. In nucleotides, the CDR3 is TGTGCCAGCAGTTCAGGCCTCCTCTACAATGAGCAGTTCTTC.